The 2 T cell receptor beta chains reported below all come from one sample, sequenced in a study of regulatory and conventional T cells in RAG deficiency. Assay: immunoSEQ multiplex PCR; the TCRdb copy retains only in-frame clones and omits some. The sample has more than 40,000 clones, 70% to 90% seen once. Blood CD4+ CD25-low CD127-high conventional T cells supplied the genomic DNA template. The same data also contributed to another study, on regulatory T cells. That paper adds: Amplification used 52 TRBV primers and 13 TRBJ primers.

Sequenced input: CD4+ effector T cells sorted from blood. All receptors come from a human donor in good health.

This sequence joins TRBV6-5 and TRBJ2-7; D gene ambiguous. This CDR3 comprises 16 residues. The germline V gene encodes CDR1 MNHEY and CDR2 SVGAGI. Between the trimmed V and J ends, which lost 0 bases and 1 base, there was a span of 13 bases. The DNA of the CDR3 is TGTGCCAGCAGTTACTCTGTTCCCGGCACATCCTACGAGCAGTACTTC. Translation: CASSYSVPGTSYEQYF.

The chain couples TRBV27 to TRBJ2-7; D gene uncertain. Germline loops: CDR1 MNHEY, CDR2 SMNVEV (reference sequence). The CDR3 consists of 12 residues. Trimming cost V 4 bases and J 1 base, with 5 bases left between them. CDR3 amino acids: CASSSLSYEQYF. In DNA form, the CDR3 reads TGTGCCAGCAGTTCTCTGTCCTACGAGCAGTACTTC.